This record concerns one T cell receptor beta chain sequence. This sample is part of a study of cytomegalovirus exposure and HLA in healthy donors. The trim removed 2 bases at V and 4 bases at J, leaving 16 bases unmatched. The germline V gene encodes CDR1 SNHLY and CDR2 FYNNEI. This CDR3 has 18 residues. With 60 Vbeta and 13 Jbeta primers, the PCR was carried out. Per the study methods: Later analysis identified approximately 88 million unique TCR beta chains, approximately 11 million shared. Assay used: immunoSEQ multiplex PCR; TCRdb lists only in-frame clones, some missing. D and trimming come from the DNA, and the V and J calls and clone size come from that table. The repertoire consists of about 160,000 clones, with approximately 80% occurring once and the leading ten covering around a tenth.

Sequencing was done on a sample of PBMCs. This chain connects TRBV2 to TRBJ2-7; 8 bases fit TRBD2. The TCR was taken from a man aged 18 to 30 in good health and CMV-seropositive. Written as DNA, the CDR3 is TGTGCCAGCAGTGAACCCCGGGGGGGGGCCGGAAGCTGGTACGAGCAGTACTTC. This translates into CASSEPRGGAGSWYEQYF.